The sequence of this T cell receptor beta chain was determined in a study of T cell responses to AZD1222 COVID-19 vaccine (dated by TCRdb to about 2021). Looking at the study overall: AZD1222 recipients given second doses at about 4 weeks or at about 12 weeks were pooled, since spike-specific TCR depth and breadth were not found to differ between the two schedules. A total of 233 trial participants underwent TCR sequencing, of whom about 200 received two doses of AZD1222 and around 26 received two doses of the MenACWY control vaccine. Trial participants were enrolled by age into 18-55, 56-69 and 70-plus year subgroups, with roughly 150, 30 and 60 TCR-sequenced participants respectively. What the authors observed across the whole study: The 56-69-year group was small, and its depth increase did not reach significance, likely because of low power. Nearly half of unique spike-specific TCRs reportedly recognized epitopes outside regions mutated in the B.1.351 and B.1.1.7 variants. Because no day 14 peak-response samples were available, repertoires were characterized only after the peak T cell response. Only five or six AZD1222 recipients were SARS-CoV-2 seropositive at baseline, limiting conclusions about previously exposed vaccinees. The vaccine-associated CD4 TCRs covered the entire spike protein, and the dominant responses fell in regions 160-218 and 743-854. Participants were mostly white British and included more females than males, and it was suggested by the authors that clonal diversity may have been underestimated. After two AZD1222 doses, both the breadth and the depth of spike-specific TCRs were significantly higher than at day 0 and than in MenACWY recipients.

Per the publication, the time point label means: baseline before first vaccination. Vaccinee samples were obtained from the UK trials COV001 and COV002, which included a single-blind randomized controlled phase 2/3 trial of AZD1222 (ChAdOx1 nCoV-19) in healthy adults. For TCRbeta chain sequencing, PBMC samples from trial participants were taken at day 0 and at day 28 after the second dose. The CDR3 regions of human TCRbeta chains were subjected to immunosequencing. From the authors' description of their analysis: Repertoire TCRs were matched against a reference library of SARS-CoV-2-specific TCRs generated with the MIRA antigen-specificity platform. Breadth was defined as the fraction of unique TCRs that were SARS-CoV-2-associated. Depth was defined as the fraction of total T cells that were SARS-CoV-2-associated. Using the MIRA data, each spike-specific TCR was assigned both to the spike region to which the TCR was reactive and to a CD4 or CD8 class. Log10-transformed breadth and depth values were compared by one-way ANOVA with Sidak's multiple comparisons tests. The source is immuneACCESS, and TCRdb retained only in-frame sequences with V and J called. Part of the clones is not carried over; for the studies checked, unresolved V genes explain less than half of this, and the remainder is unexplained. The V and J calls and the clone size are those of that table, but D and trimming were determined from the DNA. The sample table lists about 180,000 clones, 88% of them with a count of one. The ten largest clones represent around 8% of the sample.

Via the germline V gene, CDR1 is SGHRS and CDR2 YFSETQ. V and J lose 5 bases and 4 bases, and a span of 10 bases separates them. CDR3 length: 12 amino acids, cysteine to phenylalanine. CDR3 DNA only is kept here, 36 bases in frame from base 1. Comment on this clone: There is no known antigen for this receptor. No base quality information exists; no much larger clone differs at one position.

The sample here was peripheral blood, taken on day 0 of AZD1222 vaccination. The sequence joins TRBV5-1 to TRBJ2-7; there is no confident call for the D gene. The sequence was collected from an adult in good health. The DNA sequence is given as TGCGCCAGCAGTCTGATTCCGTACGAGCAGTACTTC. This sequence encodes CASSLIPYEQYF.